The 20 T cell receptor beta chains in this list originate from one sample, sequenced in a study of T cells after yellow fever vaccination. One entry per CDR3 protein results from TCRdb running MiXCR on the 5' RACE reads. This repertoire shows around 360,000 distinct CDR3 sequences, around a tenth found once; its top ten account for more than 15%. The specimen was PBMCs, collected on the day of the first yellow fever vaccination. The receptors here all came from a man between 18 and 29 years old who received the YFV17D yellow fever vaccine.

The chain is built from TRBV15 and TRBJ2-5, with no clear D. V dropped 5 bases and J dropped 2 bases, with 9 bases sitting between them. The CDR3 length is 13 residues. Germline CDR1 LNHNV, CDR2 YYDKDF (reference sequence). CDR3 protein: CATSDGFQETQYF. The CDR3 bases are TGTGCCACCAGCGACGGTTTTCAAGAGACCCAGTACTTC.

The genes are TRBV19 and TRBJ2-3; no clear D gene. Germline CDR1 LNHDA, CDR2 SQIVND (reference sequence). The CDR3 consists of 13 residues. Trimming removed 4 bases from V and 10 bases from J, with 15 bases in between. This chain's CDR3 is CASSTPNEVAQYF. The DNA of the CDR3 is TGTGCCAGTAGTACACCGAATGAGGTTGCGCAGTATTTT.

This clonotype was counted between two and nine times. The chain combines TRBV5-1 with TRBJ2-6; D not certain. The length of the CDR3 is 17 residues. CDR1 SGHRS and CDR2 YFSETQ come from the germline V gene. The V end was cut by 5 bases, the J end by 0 bases, with 15 bases between. CDR3 in amino acids: CASSFSVLLSGANVLTF. The CDR3 DNA follows: TGCGCCAGCAGTTTTTCAGTTCTACTCTCTGGGGCCAACGTCCTGACTTTC.

This clonotype occurred a few times. The chain recombines TRBV12-3 or TRBV12-4 with TRBJ2-2, with D possibly TRBD1 on 6 matching bases. The V gene lost 7 bases and the J gene lost 4 bases, with 13 bases spanning the gap. This CDR3 comprises 14 residues. CDR3 sequence reads: CASTLGAVTGELFF. Here the CDR3 DNA reads TGTGCCAGCACCCTGGGGGCCGTCACCGGGGAGCTGTTTTTT.

The chain employs TRBV4-2 and TRBJ1-1; no clear D gene. V was pared by 2 bases and J by 4 bases, with 14 bases between. The germline gives CDR1 LGHNA, CDR2 YNFKEQ. The CDR3 consists of 15 residues. CDR3 nucleotide sequence: TGTGCCAGCAGCCAAAAAGCAGGAGGGCCCACTGAAGCTTTCTTT. Encoded protein: CASSQKAGGPTEAFF.

The chain employs TRBV6-1 and TRBJ1-2; D not certain. Germline V CDR1 and CDR2: MNHNS, SASEGT. V was cut by 11 bases and J by 2 bases, with 18 bases left in between. The CDR3 is made up of 14 amino acids. The CDR3 is CAPLVAVPNYGYTF. The CDR3, as DNA: TGTGCCCCCCTGGTGGCAGTCCCGAACTATGGCTACACCTTC.

This clonotype was recorded a few times. The V gene is TRBV5-1, the J gene TRBJ1-5, with 9 bases identical to TRBD1. The CDR3 is 15 amino acids. Germline assignment: CDR1 SGHRS and CDR2 YFSETQ. Trimming took 4 bases from V and 1 from J; bases not matched to a gene: 3. The CDR3 nucleotides read TGCGCCAGCAGCGCAGGGACAGGGAGCAATCAGCCCCAGCATTTT. It is translated as CASSAGTGSNQPQHF.

This clonotype was counted a few times. The chain employs TRBV19 and TRBJ2-7; D tentatively reads TRBD1 or TRBD2 (6 bases each). In germline, CDR1 is LNHDA, CDR2 SQIVND (reference sequence). V was trimmed by 3 bases and J by 5 bases, leaving 14 bases between them. This CDR3 has 14 residues. The DNA for the CDR3 is TGTGCCAGTAGTATGTGGGGGGCTATCAACGAGCAGTACTTC. This codes for CASSMWGAINEQYF.

This clonotype was picked up a small number of times. This chain links TRBV20-1 with TRBJ2-3; 9 nucleotides match TRBD2. The germline V gene encodes CDR1 DFQATT and CDR2 SNEGSKA (reference sequence). V gave up 3 bases and J gave up 9 bases; unmatched junction bases: 13. This CDR3 has 15 amino acids. This CDR3 is CSARKPSGDQGTQYF. CDR3 DNA: TGCAGTGCTAGGAAGCCTAGCGGGGACCAAGGGACGCAGTATTTT.

This clonotype was observed a handful of times. This chain uses TRBV7-2 with TRBJ2-7; no clear D. CDR3 length: 13 residues. V was trimmed by 1 base and J by 4 bases, leaving 8 bases between them. Germline CDR1 SGHTA, CDR2 FQGNSA. The CDR3 is CASSLDKLYEQYF. The CDR3 DNA is TGTGCCAGCAGCTTAGACAAACTTTACGAGCAGTACTTC.

This clonotype was seen more than once but under ten times. CDR3 sequence (DNA): TGCAGCGTTTCGGGGCGCGAAGCTTTCTTT. Translation gives CSVSGREAFF. V gene TRBV29-1 combines with J gene TRBJ1-1, with D perhaps TRBD1 (5 bases). This CDR3 spans 10 amino acids. The germline gives CDR1 SQVTM, CDR2 ANQGSEA. Trimming removed 5 bases from V and 8 bases from J, with 9 bases in between.

In its sample, this clonotype was seen a few times. This chain joins TRBV28 and TRBJ2-7, with TRBD1 matching 9 bases. CDR1 is MDHEN, CDR2 SYDVKM, per germline. V gave up 3 bases and J gave up 6 bases; unmatched junction bases: 6. The CDR3 contains 14 residues. The CDR3 loop is CASSLGTGTVEQYV. Here the CDR3 DNA reads TGTGCCAGCAGTTTGGGGACAGGGACGGTCGAGCAGTACGTC.

The chain couples TRBV6-2 or TRBV6-3 to TRBJ2-4; 7 bases agree with TRBD1. The V gene's germline CDR1 is MNHEY and CDR2 SVGEGT. The CDR3 spans 16 residues. The trim removed 5 bases at V and 3 bases at J, leaving 10 bases unmatched. This chain's CDR3 is CASSPVDRVVKNIQYF. In DNA form, the CDR3 reads TGTGCCAGCAGTCCCGTAGACAGGGTGGTCAAAAACATTCAGTACTTC.

The rearrangement links TRBV6-1 to TRBJ2-3, with 11 bases lining up with TRBD2. There are 17 residues in the CDR3. The trim removed 6 bases at V and 0 bases at J, leaving 8 bases unmatched. Germline-derived CDR1 and CDR2 are MNHNS and SASEGT. The CDR3 nucleotides are TGTGCCAGCAGCCAAGGACTAGCGGGCACTAGCACAGATACGCAGTATTTT. It encodes CASSQGLAGTSTDTQYF.

At least ten counts were recorded for this clonotype. The chain uses TRBV14 and TRBJ2-1; the D call may be TRBD1 or TRBD2 (6 bases each). Germline assignment: CDR1 SGHDN and CDR2 FVKESK. The CDR3 consists of 14 residues. Trimming left V 3 bases short and J 8 bases short, with 14 bases between. CDR3 protein: CASSHLGGWDEQFF. CDR3 in DNA: TGTGCCAGCAGCCATCTCGGGGGCTGGGATGAGCAGTTCTTC.

The chain uses TRBV7-8 and TRBJ2-5, with 12 bases aligning to TRBD1. J lost 1 base, V lost 4 bases, and 7 bases had no gene match. Per germline, CDR1 SGHVS and CDR2 FQNEAQ. This CDR3 is built from 17 residues. The CDR3 coding sequence is TGTGCCAGCAGCTCCGCCCGGGACAGGGGGCTCCAAGAGACCCAGTACTTC. Translated: CASSSARDRGLQETQYF.

This clonotype appeared many times. The rearrangement uses TRBV5-1 and TRBJ1-2; 8 bases map to TRBD1. Per the germline V gene, CDR1 is SGHRS and CDR2 is YFSETQ. The CDR3 consists of 13 residues. Trimming removed 4 bases from V and 7 bases from J; junction bases left unmatched: 6. CDR3 sequence reads: CASSPGQGGGYTF. The CDR3 DNA sequence: TGCGCCAGCAGCCCCGGACAGGGAGGTGGCTACACCTTC.

The chain carries TRBV12-3 or TRBV12-4 and TRBJ1-4; a possible D gene is TRBD1 (6 bases). The CDR3 spans 15 residues. The V end was cut by 6 bases, the J end by 8 bases, with 19 bases between. This chain's CDR3 is CASSRPQGSSEKLFF. The CDR3 DNA reads TGTGCCAGCAGCCGACCCCAGGGGTCGTCCGAAAAACTGTTTTTT.

This clonotype was detected many times. The chain carries TRBV18 and TRBJ1-1, with unresolved D. Germline CDR1 and CDR2: KGHSH and LQKENI. The V end was cut by 0 bases, the J end by 1 base, with 6 bases between. This CDR3 has 14 amino acids. The CDR3 spells CASSPPSRNTEAFF. The CDR3 DNA is TGTGCCAGCTCACCACCTTCCAGGAACACTGAAGCTTTCTTT.

This clonotype was seen repeatedly, ten times or more. The rearrangement joins TRBV12-3 or TRBV12-4 to TRBJ1-2; 10 nucleotides match TRBD1. The CDR3 runs to 14 residues. V shed 5 bases and J 4 bases; nucleotides not matched to a gene: 4. The CDR3, as DNA: TGTGCCAGCAGTCGACAGGGGGCTGGCTATGGCTACACCTTC. Residues: CASSRQGAGYGYTF.